Presented here are 24 T cell receptor beta chains from one specimen sequenced in a study of radiation and T cells in renal cell carcinoma. Time point specified: blood 4 weeks post-SBRT, at nephrectomy. Stated treatment: 15 Gy SBRT to primary tumor, nephrectomy 4 weeks later. Sequencing was performed with immunoSEQ multiplex PCR; in TCRdb, only in-frame clones are kept and a portion is missing. This table holds about 86,000 clones, just under 85% found once. The sequencing used blood, collected from a patient whose treatment included radiotherapy and nephrectomy. Receptor source: a man aged 50 to 60 with renal cell carcinoma.

The chain is built from TRBV10-3 and TRBJ2-1; a weak D match, TRBD2 (6 bases). There are 11 residues in the CDR3. Trimming pared 6 bases from V and 10 bases from J, leaving 10 bases between. Germline values: CDR1 ENHRY, CDR2 SYGVKD. The CDR3 spells CAISPAGEQFF. The CDR3 DNA reads TGTGCCATCAGCCCGGCGGGAGAGCAGTTCTTC.

V gene TRBV5-5 combines with J gene TRBJ1-5; D gene ambiguous. V shed 1 base and J shed 7 bases, with 15 bases lying between them. The CDR3 loop spans 15 amino acids. Germline V gives CDR1 SGHKS, CDR2 YYEKEE (reference sequence). The CDR3 here is CASSLLGGEGQPQHF. The CDR3 DNA reads TGTGCCAGCAGCTTGTTGGGTGGAGAGGGCCAGCCCCAGCATTTT.

J is TRBJ1-1 and V is TRBV5-4; possibly TRBD1 for D (6 bases). Trimming removed 0 bases from V and 2 bases from J, with 11 bases in between. Germline V lookup: CDR1 SGHNT, CDR2 YYREEE (reference sequence). The CDR3 runs to 15 residues. This CDR3 reads CASSLDEGGNTEAFF. The CDR3 region has the DNA TGTGCCAGCAGCTTGGACGAAGGGGGAAACACTGAAGCTTTCTTT. Combining the CDR3 with reference TRBV5-4 and TRBJ1-1 gives the whole variable domain ETGVTQSPTHLIKTRGQQVTLRCSSQSGHNTVSWYQQALGQGPQFIFQYYREEENGRGNFPPRFSGLQFPNYSSELNVNALELDDSALYLCASSLDEGGNTEAFFGQGTRLTVV.

This rearrangement joins TRBV5-4 to TRBJ2-3; 7 bases are a match to TRBD2. CDR1 and CDR2 from the germline V gene are SGHNT and YYREEE (reference sequence). J lost 6 bases, V lost 7 bases, and 14 bases had no gene match. The CDR3 consists of 15 residues. CDR3 DNA sequence: TGTGCCAGCGCACCCAGGCTAGCGGCGGGGGATACGCAGTATTTT. Protein: CASAPRLAAGDTQYF.

The J gene is TRBJ2-5, the V gene TRBV30, with D unresolved. From germline, CDR1 is GTSNPN and CDR2 SVGIG (reference sequence). The CDR3 covers 14 residues. Trimming shortened V by 4 bases and J by 0 bases, and 12 bases separated the two germline ends. The CDR3 nucleotides are TGTGCCTGGAAAGAGCAAAGGTACCAAGAGACCCAGTACTTC. Its translation: CAWKEQRYQETQYF.

This clone has only a few counts. The chain links TRBV4-1 to TRBJ2-1; 10 bases are a match to TRBD2. Germline-derived CDR1 and CDR2 are MGHRA and YSYEKL. CDR3 length equals 17 residues. The V segment lost 0 bases and the J segment 0 bases; nucleotides outside the gene matches: 2. The CDR3 protein is CASSQEASGSSYNEQFF. CDR3 DNA: TGCGCCAGCAGCCAAGAGGCTAGCGGGAGCTCCTACAATGAGCAGTTCTTC.

The rearrangement joins TRBV6-6 to TRBJ2-1; 7 nucleotides align to TRBD2. CDR1 is MNHNY, CDR2 SVGAGI, per germline (reference sequence). The ends lost 0 bases at V and 4 bases at J; junction bases unmatched: 6. This CDR3 spans 16 amino acids. CDR3 coding DNA: TGTGCCAGCAGTTACTCGATGAGCGGGAATTACAATGAGCAGTTCTTC. Translated: CASSYSMSGNYNEQFF.

V and J are TRBV4-1 and TRBJ2-5; D uncertain. Per the germline V gene, CDR1 is MGHRA and CDR2 is YSYEKL. The CDR3 runs 15 residues. Trimming took off 0 bases at V and 5 bases at J, with 13 bases between the two ends. CDR3 sequence reads: CASSQDPGISETQYF. The CDR3 bases are TGCGCCAGCAGCCAAGATCCGGGTATTAGCGAGACCCAGTACTTC.

V is TRBV7-9 and J is TRBJ2-1; 12 bases match TRBD2. J gave up 4 bases and V 5 bases, and 6 bases lay outside the gene matches. This CDR3 has 16 amino acids. Germline V gene data show CDR1 as SEHNR and CDR2 as FQNEAQ (reference sequence). The CDR3 DNA reads as TGTGCCAGCAGCCCACCGGGACTAGCGGGTTACAATGAGCAGTTCTTC. The encoded protein is CASSPPGLAGYNEQFF.

The V gene is TRBV19, the J gene TRBJ1-2, with 8 bases identical to TRBD1. This CDR3 comprises 15 residues. CDR1 LNHDA and CDR2 SQIVND come from the germline V gene (reference sequence). Unmatched junction bases numbered 14, after V lost 7 bases and J lost 7 bases. The chain's CDR3 is CASTRTGTSQSGYTF. CDR3 nucleotide sequence: TGTGCCAGTACTAGGACAGGGACATCTCAGAGTGGCTACACCTTC.

This chain uses TRBV19 with TRBJ1-1; 9 bases align to TRBD1. The CDR3 contains 16 residues. Germline V CDR1 and CDR2: LNHDA, SQIVND (reference sequence). V lost 3 bases and J lost 1; bases outside the gene matches: 6. CDR3 in amino acids: CASSILPGQGNTEAFF. The CDR3 DNA sequence: TGTGCCAGTAGTATCCTCCCGGGACAGGGGAACACTGAAGCTTTCTTT.

CDR3 DNA: TGTGCCAGCGGAACCAGGTGGGGAGAATTTGAGCAGTTCTTC. Protein product: CASGTRWGEFEQFF. The V call is TRBV6-5, the J call TRBJ2-1; D is possibly TRBD2 (5 bases). Germline CDR1 MNHEY, CDR2 SVGAGI. V gave up 8 bases and J gave up 9 bases, with 20 bases separating them. The CDR3 is 14 amino acids.

V gene TRBV29-1 combines with J gene TRBJ1-2; 7 nucleotides line up with TRBD1. The V segment lost 6 bases and the J segment 2 bases; nucleotides outside the gene matches: 9. This CDR3 is built from 14 residues. The V gene's germline CDR1 is SQVTM and CDR2 ANQGSEA. The CDR3 coding sequence is TGCAGCGTGCGGGGGCCGGGACAGAACTATGGCTACACCTTC. Encoded protein: CSVRGPGQNYGYTF.

The V gene is TRBV28, the J gene TRBJ2-5, with 7 bases fitting TRBD1. Germline V gene data show CDR1 as MDHEN and CDR2 as SYDVKM. V shed 7 bases, J shed 2 bases, and the junction held 7 bases outside the gene matches. This CDR3 is 14 amino acids long. CDR3 coding DNA: TGTGCCAGCAACCAACAGGGGCCACAAGAGACCCAGTACTTC. Translating it yields CASNQQGPQETQYF.

V gene TRBV9 combines with J gene TRBJ2-2; a weak D match, TRBD1 (6 bases). V dropped 10 bases and J dropped 5 bases, with 15 bases sitting between them. Per germline, CDR1 SGDLS and CDR2 YYNGEE. The CDR3 loop spans 13 amino acids. The CDR3 nucleotides read TGTGCCTCTCGTACAGGGTCGACCGGGGAGCTGTTTTTT. Protein: CASRTGSTGELFF.

Here the CDR3 reads CASSPRTSTGELFF. CDR3 in DNA: TGTGCCAGCAGTCCGCGGACAAGTACCGGGGAGCTGTTTTTT. V usage is TRBV27 and J usage is TRBJ2-2; possible D gene TRBD1, 5 bases. From germline, CDR1 is MNHEY and CDR2 SMNVEV (reference sequence). The CDR3 spans 14 residues. Trimming cost V 5 bases and J 5 bases, with 12 bases left between them.

The V gene is TRBV27, the J gene TRBJ2-1; 11 bases are a match to TRBD2. The CDR3 is 16 residues long. Germline CDR1 MNHEY, CDR2 SMNVEV (reference sequence). The V and J ends lost 4 bases and 2 bases, in that order; junction bases with no gene match: 4. The CDR3 spells CASSSTTSGTYNEQFF. In nucleotides, the CDR3 is TGTGCCAGCAGTTCGACGACTAGCGGGACCTACAATGAGCAGTTCTTC.

The V call is TRBV2, the J call TRBJ2-5, with D perhaps matching TRBD2 (6 bases). This CDR3 contains 13 residues. The V and J ends lost 3 bases and 4 bases respectively, with 9 bases between them. Germline V gives CDR1 SNHLY, CDR2 FYNNEI. The CDR3 DNA is TGTGCCAGCAGTGAGTCGGGGGTAGAGACCCAGTACTTC. Its protein is CASSESGVETQYF.

This clone was detected many times. The rearrangement joins TRBV4-1 to TRBJ1-2; D is uncertain. The V end was cut by 1 base, the J end by 5 bases, with 14 bases between. The germline CDR1 and CDR2 sequences are MGHRA and YSYEKL. This CDR3 is built from 15 residues. CDR3 protein: CASSQAPASEYGYTF. The DNA of the CDR3 is TGCGCCAGCAGCCAAGCGCCGGCCTCTGAATATGGCTACACCTTC.

The genes are TRBV6-1 and TRBJ2-5; 9 nucleotides match TRBD1. The germline V gene has CDR1 MNHNS and CDR2 SASEGT. This CDR3 spans 15 amino acids. With V trimmed by 6 bases and J by 5 bases, 10 bases remained unmatched. CDR3 sequence reads: CASSTNRGLGETQYF. CDR3 DNA sequence: TGTGCCAGCAGCACGAACAGGGGGCTGGGTGAGACCCAGTACTTC.

The gene calls are TRBV4-3 and TRBJ1-6; a weak D match, TRBD1 (5 bases). Trimming removed 0 bases at V and 7 bases at J, with 10 bases between. CDR3 length equals 15 residues. Germline assignment: CDR1 LGHNA and CDR2 YSLEER. CDR3 sequence reads: CASSQDQGPNSPLHF. CDR3 bases: TGCGCCAGCAGCCAAGATCAGGGACCGAATTCACCCCTCCACTTT.

The V call is TRBV4-1, the J call TRBJ2-1; 8 positions match TRBD2. V dropped 3 bases and J dropped 8; count of bases not matched to a gene: 12. CDR3 size: 16 residues. Germline V gives CDR1 MGHRA, CDR2 YSYEKL. CDR3 sequence: CASSHPPGREVDEQFF. As DNA, the CDR3 is TGCGCCAGCAGCCACCCGCCGGGGCGGGAGGTTGATGAGCAGTTCTTC.

The chain links TRBV9 to TRBJ2-5; possibly TRBD1 for D (5 bases). The V gene lost 3 bases and the J gene lost 2 bases, with 11 bases spanning the gap. This CDR3 contains 14 residues. Germline V gene data show CDR1 as SGDLS and CDR2 as YYNGEE. Here the CDR3 DNA reads TGTGCCAGCAGCGAAGGACAACCACAAGAGACCCAGTACTTC. Its protein product is CASSEGQPQETQYF.

This clone was counted between two and nine times. J is TRBJ2-1 and V is TRBV18; 12 nucleotides match TRBD2. J gave up 3 bases and V 0 bases, and 3 bases lay outside the gene matches. Germline CDR1 reads KGHSH; CDR2 reads LQKENI. The CDR3 is 17 amino acids. The CDR3 reads CASSPPWTSGIYNEQFF. For the CDR3, the DNA is TGTGCCAGCTCACCACCTTGGACTAGCGGGATCTACAATGAGCAGTTCTTC.